This T cell receptor beta chain was profiled in a study of CD8+CD57+ T cells in acquired aplastic anemia. The CDR3 consists of 16 residues. Germline-derived CDR1 and CDR2 are MNHEY and SVGAGI. V shed 0 bases and J 5 bases; nucleotides not matched to a gene: 9. This clonotype has a handful of counts. A much larger clone lies a single base off, so this may be a read error. Only patients with CD8+CD57+ cell expansion on flow cytometry were chosen for sequencing. All patients were therapy-naive when blood was sampled. Both TCR beta VDJ combination and CDR3 sequence profiling were carried out. Genomic DNA was the template for this profiling. TCRdb re-derived calls from the reads in MiXCR, one entry per CDR3 protein. The data show 150,000 to 200,000 distinct CDR3 sequences, with roughly 48% seen just once and about 3% held by the top ten.

Sequencing used sorted CD4+, CD8+, or CD8+CD57+ T cells (not recorded which) from PBMCs. The rearrangement links TRBV6-5 to TRBJ2-7, with 8 bases that match TRBD1. The receptor's source is a human donor with aplastic anemia. CDR3: CASSYSGWGRGHEQYF. In DNA, the CDR3 is TGTGCCAGCAGTTACTCGGGGTGGGGCAGGGGGCACGAGCAGTACTTC.